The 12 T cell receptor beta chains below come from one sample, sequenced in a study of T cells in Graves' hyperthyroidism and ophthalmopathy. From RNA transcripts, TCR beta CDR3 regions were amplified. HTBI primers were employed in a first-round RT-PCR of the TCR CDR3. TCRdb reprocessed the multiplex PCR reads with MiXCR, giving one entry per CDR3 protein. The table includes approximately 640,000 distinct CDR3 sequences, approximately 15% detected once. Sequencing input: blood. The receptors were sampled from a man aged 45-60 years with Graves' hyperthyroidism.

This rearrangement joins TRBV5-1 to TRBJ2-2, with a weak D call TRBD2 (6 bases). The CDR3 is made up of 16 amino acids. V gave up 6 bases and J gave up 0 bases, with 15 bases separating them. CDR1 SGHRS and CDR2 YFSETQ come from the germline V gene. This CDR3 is CASTLLGGANTGELFF. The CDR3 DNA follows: TGCGCCAGCACCCTTTTGGGGGGAGCGAACACCGGGGAGCTGTTTTTT.

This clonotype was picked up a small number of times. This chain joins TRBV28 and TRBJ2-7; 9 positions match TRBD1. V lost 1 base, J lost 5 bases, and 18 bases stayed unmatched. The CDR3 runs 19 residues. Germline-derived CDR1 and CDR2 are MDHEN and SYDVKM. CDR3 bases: TGTGCCAGCAGTTTATTTGGACGGGCGACCGGGACAGGGTACCACGAGCAGTACTTC. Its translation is CASSLFGRATGTGYHEQYF.

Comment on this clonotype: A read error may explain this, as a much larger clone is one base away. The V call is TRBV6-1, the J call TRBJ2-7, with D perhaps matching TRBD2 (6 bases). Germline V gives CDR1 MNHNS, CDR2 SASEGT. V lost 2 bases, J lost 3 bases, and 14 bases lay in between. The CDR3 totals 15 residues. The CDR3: CASSERASDSYEQYF. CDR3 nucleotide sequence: TGTGCCAGCAGTGAAAGGGCTAGCGATAGCTACGAGCAGTACTTC.

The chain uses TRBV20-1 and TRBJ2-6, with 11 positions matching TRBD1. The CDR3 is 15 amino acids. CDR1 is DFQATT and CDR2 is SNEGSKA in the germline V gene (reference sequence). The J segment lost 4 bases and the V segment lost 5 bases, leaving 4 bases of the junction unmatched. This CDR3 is CSAPDRGQGANVLTF. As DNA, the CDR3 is TGCAGTGCTCCGGACAGGGGGCAGGGGGCCAACGTCCTGACTTTC.

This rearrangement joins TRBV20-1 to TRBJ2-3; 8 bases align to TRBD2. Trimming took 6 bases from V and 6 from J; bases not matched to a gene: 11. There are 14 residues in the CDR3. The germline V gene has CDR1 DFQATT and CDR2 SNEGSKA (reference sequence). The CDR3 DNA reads TGCAGTGCCGGACCGGGACTAGGGGCCGATACGCAGTATTTT. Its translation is CSAGPGLGADTQYF.

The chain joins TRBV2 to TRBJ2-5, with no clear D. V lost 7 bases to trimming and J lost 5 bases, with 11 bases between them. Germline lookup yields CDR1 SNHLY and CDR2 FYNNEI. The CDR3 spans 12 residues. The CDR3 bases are TGTGCCAGCACACGTATTAGGGAGACCCAGTACTTC. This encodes CASTRIRETQYF.

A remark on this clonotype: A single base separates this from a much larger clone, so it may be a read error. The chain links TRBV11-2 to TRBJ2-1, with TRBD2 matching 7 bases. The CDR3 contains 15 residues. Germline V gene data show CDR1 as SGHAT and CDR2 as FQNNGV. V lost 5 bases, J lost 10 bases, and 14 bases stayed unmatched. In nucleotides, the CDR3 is TGTGCCAGCAGCAGCCGGGGTGGGAGGGCCGACGAGCAGTTCTTC. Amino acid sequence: CASSSRGGRADEQFF.

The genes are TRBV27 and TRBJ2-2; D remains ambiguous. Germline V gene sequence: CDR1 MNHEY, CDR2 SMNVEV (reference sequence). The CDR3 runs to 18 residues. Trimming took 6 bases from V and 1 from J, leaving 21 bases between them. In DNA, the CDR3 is TGTGCCAGCAGAGGCCTTTTTAGACCTGGGGAGAACACCGGGGAGCTGTTTTTT. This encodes CASRGLFRPGENTGELFF.

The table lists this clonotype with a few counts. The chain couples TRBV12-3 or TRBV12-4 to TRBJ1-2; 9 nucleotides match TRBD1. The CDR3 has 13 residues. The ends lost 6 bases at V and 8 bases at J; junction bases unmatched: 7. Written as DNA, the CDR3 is TGTGCCAGCAGAGCCGGGACAGGGTACGGCTACACCTTC. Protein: CASRAGTGYGYTF.

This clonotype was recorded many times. CDR3 nucleotide sequence: TGTGCCACCATGGTCGGGCAGGGGTCAAACATTCAGTACTTC. This codes for CATMVGQGSNIQYF. The J gene is TRBJ2-4, the V gene TRBV2; D is perhaps TRBD1 (6 bases). This CDR3 comprises 14 residues. V was pared by 10 bases and J by 6 bases, with 19 bases between. Germline CDR1 SNHLY, CDR2 FYNNEI. Full variable domain (missing parts from reference TRBV2 and TRBJ2-4): EPEVTQTPSHQVTQMGQEVILRCVPISNHLYFYWYRQILGQKVEFLVSFYNNEISEKSEIFDDQFSVERPDGSNFTLKIRSTKLEDSAMYFCATMVGQGSNIQYFGAGTRLSVL.

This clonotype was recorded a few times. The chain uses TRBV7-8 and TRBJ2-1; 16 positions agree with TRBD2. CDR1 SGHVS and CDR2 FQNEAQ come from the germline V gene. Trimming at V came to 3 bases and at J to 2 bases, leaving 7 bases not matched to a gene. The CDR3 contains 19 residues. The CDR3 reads CASSLGTSGRAVAYNEQFF. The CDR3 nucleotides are TGTGCCAGCAGCTTGGGGACTAGCGGGAGGGCCGTCGCCTACAATGAGCAGTTCTTC.

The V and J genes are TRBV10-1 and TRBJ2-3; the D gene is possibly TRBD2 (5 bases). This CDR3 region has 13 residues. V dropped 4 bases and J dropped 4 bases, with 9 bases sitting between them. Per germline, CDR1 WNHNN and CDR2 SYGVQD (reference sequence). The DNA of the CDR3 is TGCGCCAGCAGTGGACGGGGTGCAGATACGCAGTATTTT. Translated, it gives CASSGRGADTQYF.